A selection of T cell receptor beta chains follows, all from one sample in a study of T cell responses to AZD1222 COVID-19 vaccine. Assay used: immunoSEQ multiplex PCR; TCRdb lists only in-frame clones, some missing. The sample includes about 130,000 clones, just over 90% of them seen just once. The sample here was peripheral blood, taken on day 0 of AZD1222 vaccination. All receptors derive from an adult in good health. The CDR3 runs from the conserved cysteine through the conserved F or W. A D gene is named only where the DNA matches it firmly. Clone sizes are given selectively: once, few, many, or a class where the clone is expanded.

D gene	J gene	clone size	V gene	CDR3 DNA	CDR3 protein
.	TRBJ1-3	.	TRBV28	TGTGCCAGCAGTCCGCGGGGTCTTGGAAACACCATATATTTT	CASSPRGLGNTIYF
.	TRBJ2-1	.	TRBV28	TGTGCCAGCAGTCTCCCGGCCTTCTATGAGCAGTTCTTC	CASSLPAFYEQFF
TRBD1	TRBJ2-7	.	TRBV28	TGTGCCAGCAGTAATACAGGGGAGTTCTACGAGCAGTACTTC	CASSNTGEFYEQYF
TRBD2	TRBJ2-7	.	TRBV5-1	TGCGCCAGCAGCGAATTAGCGGGGGGGCCTCGAGAGCAGTACTTC	CASSELAGGPREQYF
.	TRBJ1-1	.	TRBV7-9	TGTGCCAGCAGCTTAGTCACTCGTGAAGCTTTCTTT	CASSLVTREAFF
.	TRBJ1-1	.	TRBV19	TGTGCCAGTAGCACCGACAGCCGGAACACTGAAGCTTTCTTT	CASSTDSRNTEAFF
.	TRBJ2-7	few	TRBV4-1	TGCGCCAGCAGCCAGGACAGCGGGGAGCAGTACTTC	CASSQDSGEQYF
.	TRBJ2-5	.	TRBV7-8	TGTGCCAGCAGCTTCCTAGAGACCCAGTACTTC	CASSFLETQYF
.	TRBJ2-1	once	TRBV4-1	TGCGCCAGCAGCCAAGATCAATACAATGAGCAGTTCTTC	CASSQDQYNEQFF
.	TRBJ1-4	.	TRBV28	TGTGCCAGCACCGAAGATGAAAAACTGTTTTTT	CASTEDEKLFF
.	TRBJ1-5	.	TRBV7-8	TGTGCCAGCAGCTTGACAGTCTATAGCAATCAGCCCCAGCATTTT	CASSLTVYSNQPQHF
.	TRBJ1-2	.	TRBV28	TGTGCCAGCAGTGTCGGCGGGTGGGGCTACACCTTC	CASSVGGWGYTF
.	TRBJ1-4	.	TRBV5-6	TGTGCCAGCAGCTTGGCTCAGATTAATGAAAAACTGTTTTTT	CASSLAQINEKLFF
TRBD1	TRBJ1-6	.	TRBV6-2/TRBV6-3	TGTGCCAGCAGTCCACCGGGACAGGGGGTCTATAATTCACCCCTCCACTTT	CASSPPGQGVYNSPLHF
.	TRBJ1-5	.	TRBV19	TGTGCCAGTAGTATCGGGCAGGGGAGCAATCAGCCCCAGCATTTT	CASSIGQGSNQPQHF
.	TRBJ1-2	once	TRBV19	TGTGCCAGTAGTCGAGACACGGGTGGCTACACCTTC	CASSRDTGGYTF
.	TRBJ1-2	.	TRBV21-1	TGTGCCAGCAGCAAAGAGGGGTCGGGGGGAGCCGCCTGGTATGGCTACACCTTC	CASSKEGSGGAAWYGYTF
TRBD1	TRBJ1-2	.	TRBV4-3	TGCGCCAGCAGCCAAGAGAACAGGGGGCGGGATGGCTACACCTTC	CASSQENRGRDGYTF
.	TRBJ1-2	.	TRBV7-9	TGTGCCAGCAGCTTAGCCGAGAAGAGGGGCACACAAGGCTACACCTTC	CASSLAEKRGTQGYTF
.	TRBJ1-1	.	TRBV27	TGTGCCAGCAGTTTAGTTGGCATAACGAACACTGAAGCTTTCTTT	CASSLVGITNTEAFF
.	TRBJ1-5	.	TRBV4-2	TGTGCCAGCAGCCAAGGCCAGAATAGCAATCAGCCCCAGCATTTT	CASSQGQNSNQPQHF
TRBD2	TRBJ2-3	.	TRBV5-4	TGTGCCAGCAGCCGGGGGGCAGATACGCAGTATTTT	CASSRGADTQYF
TRBD1	TRBJ2-3	.	TRBV24-1	TGTGCCACCAGTGATTCGACAGGGGGCACAGATACGCAGTATTTT	CATSDSTGGTDTQYF
TRBD1	TRBJ2-1	.	TRBV25-1	TGTGCCAGCAGTCGACAGGGTACCAATGAGCAGTTCTTC	CASSRQGTNEQFF
.	TRBJ1-6	.	TRBV3-1/TRBV3-2	TGTGCCAGCAGCCAAGATCGGGCTCCCTATAATTCACCCCTCCACTTT	CASSQDRAPYNSPLHF
TRBD1	TRBJ2-7	.	TRBV5-6	TGTGCCAGCAGCTTAGGGGGCGGCTACGAGCAGTACTTC	CASSLGGGYEQYF
.	TRBJ1-6	.	TRBV4-3	TGCGCCAGCAGCCAAGAGGCTGCATGGGGGGCCTCCTATAATTCACCCCTCCACTTT	CASSQEAAWGASYNSPLHF
.	TRBJ2-7	.	TRBV28	TGTGCCAGCAGTCTTTTGAGACCGATTTACGAGCAGTACTTC	CASSLLRPIYEQYF
.	TRBJ2-3	.	TRBV5-5	TGTGCCAGCAGCTTGGTGGCAGGGGATAGCACAGATACGCAGTATTTT	CASSLVAGDSTDTQYF
.	TRBJ1-1	.	TRBV30	TGTGCCTGGAGAACACAAGTAAACACTGAAGCTTTCTTT	CAWRTQVNTEAFF
TRBD1	TRBJ2-2	.	TRBV4-3	TGCGCCAGCAGCCAAGGGGCCGGGACAGGGGGAGGCGGGGAGCTGTTTTTT	CASSQGAGTGGGGELFF
.	TRBJ1-2	.	TRBV7-9	TGTGCCAGCAGCTTCCCAGGGGAGAAGGCACTCTACACCTTC	CASSFPGEKALYTF
.	TRBJ1-3	.	TRBV5-1	TGCGCCAGCAGCCCGGGACCGAACTCTGGAAACACCATATATTTT	CASSPGPNSGNTIYF
.	TRBJ2-7	.	TRBV6-2/TRBV6-3	TGTGCCAGCAGTCTCCCCCGCCGGGACCCCAAGCAGTACTTC	CASSLPRRDPKQYF
.	TRBJ2-6	once	TRBV6-5	TGTGCCAGCAGTTATTCCCGCCGCTCTGGGGCCAACGTCCTGACTTTC	CASSYSRRSGANVLTF
TRBD1	TRBJ1-5	.	TRBV7-2	TGTGCCAGCCGCCCTACAGGGGTGCGCGGTCAGCCCCAGCATTTT	CASRPTGVRGQPQHF
.	TRBJ1-2	.	TRBV10-3	TGTGCCATCAGTGAGTCGGTAGGGGGTGGCTACACCTTC	CAISESVGGGYTF
TRBD2	TRBJ2-1	once	TRBV7-3	TGTGCCAGCGGGATGGGGTTCTGGACTAGCGGGGACTCCTACAATGAGCAGTTCTTC	CASGMGFWTSGDSYNEQFF
TRBD1	TRBJ2-2	few	TRBV27	TGTGCCAGCAGACCCTTTTCCACTTGGACAGGGAACACCGGGGAGCTGTTTTTT	CASRPFSTWTGNTGELFF
TRBD1	TRBJ2-1	.	TRBV7-6	TGTGCCAGCAGCTTACTTCGGGACAGAGAATACAATGAGCAGTTCTTC	CASSLLRDREYNEQFF
TRBD2	TRBJ2-1	.	TRBV27	TGTGCCAGCAGTTTATCTGCGGGGAGCGGGGGTCCAAATGAGCAGTTCTTC	CASSLSAGSGGPNEQFF
.	TRBJ1-1	.	TRBV5-1	TGCGCCAGCACCTCGGACACTGAAGCTTTCTTT	CASTSDTEAFF
TRBD1	TRBJ1-2	.	TRBV15	TGTGCCACCAGCAGAGACCCGGGACAGGGTTTCAACTATGGCTACACCTTC	CATSRDPGQGFNYGYTF
TRBD1	TRBJ2-3	.	TRBV2	TGTGCCAGCAGTGGCAGGGGGGATACGCAGTATTTT	CASSGRGDTQYF
.	TRBJ1-6	.	TRBV4-1	TGCGCCAGCAGCCAAGAACGCTCCTATAATTCACCCCTCCACTTT	CASSQERSYNSPLHF
.	TRBJ1-5	.	TRBV15	TGTGCCACCACTTTCGGGATCAATCAGCCCCAGCATTTT	CATTFGINQPQHF
TRBD1	TRBJ2-7	.	TRBV11-1	TGTGCCAGCAGCTTTGCAGGGGGCGACTCCTACGAGCAGTACTTC	CASSFAGGDSYEQYF